This T cell receptor (beta chain) was obtained from a study of T-cell reconstitution after alpha-beta-depleted transplantation in children. CDR1 is PRHDT, CDR2 FYEKMQ, per germline (reference sequence). The CDR3 loop spans 15 amino acids. V gave up 3 bases and J gave up 5 bases, with 14 bases separating them. This clonotype was seen a few times. Preparing the TCRbeta library involved the use of unique molecular identifiers. One entry per CDR3 protein results from TCRdb running MiXCR on the PCR reads. The sample has around 530,000 distinct CDR3 sequences, approximately 29% seen once. This sequence joins TRBV13 and TRBJ2-1; a weak D match, TRBD2 (6 bases). This TCR was recovered from a human donor who donated a stem cell graft to a child with aplastic anemia. The sequencing used PBMCs from the stem cell graft donor, collected from the stem cell graft. CDR3 in amino acids: CASSFGARLDNEQFF. CDR3 DNA sequence: TGTGCCAGCAGCTTTGGGGCCAGACTAGACAATGAGCAGTTCTTC.